A single sample gave rise to the 25 T cell receptor beta chains below, sequenced in a study of blood T cell repertoires in COVID-19. The assay was immunoSEQ multiplex PCR, and TCRdb's table has in-frame clones only and misses some. The sample comprises 30,000 to 40,000 clones, roughly 84% of which are singletons, and more than 12% rests with the top ten. Sequenced sample: peripheral blood. These receptors originate from a man in his 60s with active COVID-19.

CDR3 in DNA: TGTGCCAGTAGTATAGACGCCCCAGGGAGGAATACGCAGTATTTT. This translates into CASSIDAPGRNTQYF. The rearrangement links TRBV19 to TRBJ2-3; possible D gene TRBD2, 6 bases. The CDR3 is 15 residues long. V was trimmed by 0 bases and J by 7 bases, leaving 14 bases between them. Germline-derived CDR1 and CDR2 are LNHDA and SQIVND (reference sequence).

This rearrangement joins TRBV18 to TRBJ1-1; weak D call: TRBD1 (5 bases). Germline CDR1 KGHSH, CDR2 LQKENI. Trimming removed 6 bases at V and 4 bases at J, with 18 bases between. The CDR3 is 15 residues long. This CDR3 reads CASSHGRGGATEAFF. DNA of the CDR3: TGTGCCAGCTCCCATGGGCGCGGGGGAGCCACTGAAGCTTTCTTT.

V and J are TRBV18 and TRBJ1-2; 9 bases match TRBD1. Germline trimming cut 3 bases from V and 6 bases from J; bases unmatched to any gene: 2. The CDR3 length is 13 residues. Germline values: CDR1 KGHSH, CDR2 LQKENI. This chain's CDR3 is CASSPGTGNGYTF. The CDR3 nucleotides are TGTGCCAGCTCACCTGGGACAGGGAATGGCTACACCTTC. The full variable domain, rest sourced from reference TRBV18 and TRBJ1-2, is NAGVMQNPRHLVRRRGQEARLRCSPMKGHSHVYWYRQLPEEGLKFMVYLQKENIIDESGMPKERFSAEFPKEGPSILRIQQVVRGDSAAYFCASSPGTGNGYTFGSGTRLTVV.

Within the sample, this clone is large. The V gene is TRBV7-3, the J gene TRBJ1-2, with TRBD1 identical over 12 bases. Losses at the gene ends were 5 bases for V and 0 bases for J; bases not matched to a gene: 13. CDR3 length equals 19 residues. Germline V gene lookup returns CDR1 SGHTA and CDR2 FQGTGA. Written as DNA, the CDR3 is TGTGCCAGCAGCCTCCCGACCGGGACAGGGGGCCCAGCTAACTATGGCTACACCTTC. Residues: CASSLPTGTGGPANYGYTF. The complete variable domain, with remaining parts taken from reference TRBV7-3 and TRBJ1-2, reads GAGVSQTPSNKVTEKGKYVELRCDPISGHTALYWYRQSLGQGPEFLIYFQGTGAADDSGLPNDRFFAVRPEGSVSTLKIQRTERGDSAVYLCASSLPTGTGGPANYGYTFGSGTRLTVV.

With regard to this clone: This sample also contains other DNA sequences that code for the same CDR3. The chain combines TRBV9 with TRBJ2-2; D remains ambiguous. Trimming left V 4 bases short and J 1 base short, with 8 bases between. The germline V gene encodes CDR1 SGDLS and CDR2 YYNGEE. This CDR3 comprises 14 residues. The CDR3, as DNA: TGTGCCAGCAGCCCGACTGTGAACACCGGGGAGCTGTTTTTT. It translates to CASSPTVNTGELFF.

This chain links TRBV10-3 with TRBJ1-1, with TRBD1 as a possible D gene (6 bases). V was shortened by 4 bases and J by 7 bases, with 13 bases between the two germline ends. The germline CDR1 and CDR2 sequences are ENHRY and SYGVKD. The CDR3 totals 13 residues. In DNA form, the CDR3 reads TGTGCCATCAGTGTGAGTACAGGGAATGAAGCTTTCTTT. Its protein product is CAISVSTGNEAFF.

The chain uses TRBV3-1 (or the pseudogene TRBV3-2) and TRBJ2-2, with TRBD2 matching over 8 bases. J was trimmed by 4 bases and V by 6 bases; bases with no gene match: 4. Germline lookup yields CDR1 LGHDT and CDR2 YNNKEL (reference sequence). The CDR3 loop spans 14 amino acids. The CDR3 is CASRASGGTGELFF. DNA for the CDR3: TGTGCCAGCAGGGCCAGCGGGGGCACCGGGGAGCTGTTTTTT.

The chain has TRBV6-2 or TRBV6-3 and TRBJ2-3, with TRBD2 matching 7 bases. The trim removed 5 bases at V and 1 base at J, leaving 6 bases unmatched. In germline, CDR1 is MNHEY, CDR2 SVGEGT. The CDR3 loop spans 15 amino acids. The CDR3 protein is CASSPHGGGTDTQYF. Here the CDR3 DNA reads TGTGCCAGCAGTCCCCATGGGGGGGGCACAGATACGCAGTATTTT.

The V call is TRBV7-2, the J call TRBJ2-5; 10 nucleotides match TRBD2. Trimming removed 6 bases from V and 4 bases from J; junction bases left unmatched: 5. The CDR3 consists of 14 residues. The germline gives CDR1 SGHTA, CDR2 FQGNSA. Written as DNA, the CDR3 is TGTGCCAGCAGGGCTAGCGGGAGAACAGAGACCCAGTACTTC. Amino acids: CASRASGRTETQYF.

The count of this clone is one. This sequence joins TRBV7-7 and TRBJ1-1; 9 nucleotides match TRBD1. This CDR3 is built from 16 residues. V lost 5 bases, J lost 3 bases, and 10 bases stayed unmatched. The germline gives CDR1 SSHAT, CDR2 FNYEAQ (reference sequence). The CDR3 here is CASSAVQGAGDTEAFF. CDR3 coding DNA: TGTGCCAGCAGCGCGGTACAGGGGGCAGGAGACACTGAAGCTTTCTTT.

V usage is TRBV6-4 and J usage is TRBJ1-2, with D possibly being TRBD1 (5 bases). The germline V gene has CDR1 MRHNA and CDR2 SNTAGT. The germline V and J ends were trimmed by 6 bases and 10 bases, with 21 bases remaining between them. The CDR3 has 14 residues. This chain's CDR3 is CASSGDSSASDYTF. The DNA for the CDR3 is TGTGCCAGCAGCGGGGACTCGTCGGCGAGTGACTACACCTTC.

The J gene is TRBJ2-7, the V gene TRBV7-8; weak D call: TRBD1 (6 bases). The germline V and J ends were trimmed by 1 base and 6 bases, with 16 bases remaining between them. CDR1 is SGHVS and CDR2 is FQNEAQ in the germline V gene. CDR3 length: 15 residues. The CDR3 loop reads CASSLGADLRGEQYF. CDR3 coding DNA: TGTGCCAGCAGCTTAGGGGCGGACCTCAGGGGCGAGCAGTACTTC. The whole variable domain, remainder taken from reference TRBV7-8 and TRBJ2-7, is GAGVSQSPRYKVAKRGQDVALRCDPISGHVSLFWYQQALGQGPEFLTYFQNEAQLDKSGLPSDRFFAERPEGSVSTLKIQRTQQEDSAVYLCASSLGADLRGEQYFGPGTRLTVT.

The V call is TRBV6-5, the J call TRBJ2-7, with TRBD1 identical over 10 bases. The CDR3 contains 15 residues. The germline gives CDR1 MNHEY, CDR2 SVGAGI. Unmatched junction bases numbered 3, after V lost 2 bases and J lost 2 bases. The CDR3 region has the DNA TGTGCCAGCAGTTACCGGGACAGGGGAGCCTACGAGCAGTACTTC. This gives the protein CASSYRDRGAYEQYF.

The chain's CDR3 is CASSIESGRAAETQYF. For the CDR3, the DNA is TGTGCCAGTAGTATCGAAAGCGGGAGGGCCGCGGAGACCCAGTACTTC. The gene calls are TRBV19 and TRBJ2-5; 10 positions match TRBD2. This CDR3 region has 16 residues. Losses at the gene ends were 3 bases for V and 5 bases for J; bases not matched to a gene: 9. Germline V lookup: CDR1 LNHDA, CDR2 SQIVND (reference sequence). Combining the CDR3 with reference TRBV19 and TRBJ2-5 gives the whole variable domain DGGITQSPKYLFRKEGQNVTLSCEQNLNHDAMYWYRQDPGQGLRLIYYSQIVNDFQKGDIAEGYSVSREKKESFPLTVTSAQKNPTAFYLCASSIESGRAAETQYFGPGTRLLVL.

The rearrangement links TRBV6-2 or TRBV6-3 to TRBJ2-1, with 13 bases matching TRBD2. Unmatched junction bases numbered 1, after V lost 1 base and J lost 4 bases. The CDR3 loop spans 16 amino acids. The germline V gene has CDR1 MNHEY and CDR2 SVGEGT. The CDR3 DNA is TGTGCCAGCAGTTACTGGGGACTAGCGGGATACAATGAGCAGTTCTTC. Its translation is CASSYWGLAGYNEQFF.

This clone was counted once. The genes are TRBV7-9 and TRBJ2-1; TRBD2 matches at 9 bases. Germline CDR1 SEHNR, CDR2 FQNEAQ (reference sequence). The V gene end was trimmed by 10 bases and the J gene end by 0 bases; junction bases not matched to a gene: 4. The CDR3 covers 14 residues. The CDR3 nucleotides are TGTGCCACACAGCGGGGGGACTCCTACAATGAGCAGTTCTTC. Translating it yields CATQRGDSYNEQFF.

The J gene is TRBJ1-4, the V gene TRBV5-1; 7 positions match TRBD1. J gave up 0 bases and V 5 bases, and 7 bases lay outside the gene matches. Germline V gene data show CDR1 as SGHRS and CDR2 as YFSETQ. The CDR3 contains 16 residues. The CDR3 DNA reads as TGCGCCAGCAGATCGGGGGACAGCCCAACTAATGAAAAACTGTTTTTT. This encodes CASRSGDSPTNEKLFF.

For the CDR3, the DNA is TGTGCCAGCAGCCTACGACTCAACACCGGGGAGCTGTTTTTT. Residues: CASSLRLNTGELFF. This chain joins TRBV3-1 (or the pseudogene TRBV3-2) and TRBJ2-2; unclear D gene. V dropped 4 bases and J dropped 2 bases, with 8 bases sitting between them. Germline lookup yields CDR1 LGHDT and CDR2 YNNKEL (reference sequence). The CDR3 is 14 residues long.

The chain joins TRBV7-2 to TRBJ1-3; possibly TRBD1 for D (6 bases). The germline CDR1 and CDR2 sequences are SGHTA and FQGNSA. The CDR3 has 14 amino acids. V lost 7 bases and J lost 2, with 12 bases in between. The CDR3 DNA reads as TGTGCCAGCAACCGACAGGAAGCTGGAAACACCATATATTTT. Translated: CASNRQEAGNTIYF.

This chain uses TRBV18 with TRBJ2-3, with 7 bases aligning to TRBD2. V lost 1 base to trimming and J lost 4 bases; unmatched junction nucleotides: 2. CDR3 length equals 14 residues. The germline CDR1 and CDR2 sequences are KGHSH and LQKENI. The CDR3 region has the DNA TGTGCCAGCTCACCACGGGAGGGCCCAGATACGCAGTATTTT. Residues: CASSPREGPDTQYF.

This chain links TRBV5-1 with TRBJ1-2, with 7 bases lining up with TRBD1. CDR3 length: 14 residues. Germline CDR1 and CDR2: SGHRS and YFSETQ. V shed 4 bases, J shed 5 bases, and the junction held 8 bases outside the gene matches. CDR3 DNA: TGCGCCAGCAGCGAAGGACAGGCGGGATATGGCTACACCTTC. The encoded protein is CASSEGQAGYGYTF.

V is TRBV9 and J is TRBJ2-2; TRBD1 matches 7 bases. From germline, CDR1 is SGDLS and CDR2 YYNGEE. V trimming: 2 bases; J trimming: 6 bases; junction bases outside the gene matches: 7. The CDR3 extends over 15 amino acids. CDR3 sequence: CASSVRTGGSGELFF. The CDR3 bases are TGTGCCAGCAGCGTTCGGACAGGCGGGTCCGGGGAGCTGTTTTTT.

The chain has TRBV3-1 (or the pseudogene TRBV3-2) and TRBJ2-5, with 10 bases lining up with TRBD2. The CDR3 loop spans 15 amino acids. V was clipped by 2 bases and J by 2 bases; unmatched bases: 2. Germline CDR1 LGHDT, CDR2 YNNKEL (reference sequence). The CDR3 sequence: CASSQRTSGQETQYF. The DNA of the CDR3 is TGTGCCAGCAGCCAAAGGACTAGCGGTCAAGAGACCCAGTACTTC.

The chain couples TRBV29-1 to TRBJ1-3; no firm D call. The CDR3 is made up of 13 amino acids. The germline gives CDR1 SQVTM, CDR2 ANQGSEA. Trimming left V 5 bases short and J 0 bases short, with 8 bases between. The CDR3 is CSVLTSSGNTIYF. The CDR3 DNA reads as TGCAGCGTTCTGACATCCTCTGGAAACACCATATATTTT.

The genes are TRBV4-3 and TRBJ2-3; 7 bases map to TRBD2. The CDR3 length is 19 residues. Per germline, CDR1 LGHNA and CDR2 YSLEER. The trim removed 0 bases at V and 2 bases at J, leaving 14 bases unmatched. The CDR3 is CASSQDLAGGEGHTDTQYF. CDR3 coding DNA: TGCGCCAGCAGCCAAGATCTCGCGGGTGGGGAGGGCCACACAGATACGCAGTATTTT.